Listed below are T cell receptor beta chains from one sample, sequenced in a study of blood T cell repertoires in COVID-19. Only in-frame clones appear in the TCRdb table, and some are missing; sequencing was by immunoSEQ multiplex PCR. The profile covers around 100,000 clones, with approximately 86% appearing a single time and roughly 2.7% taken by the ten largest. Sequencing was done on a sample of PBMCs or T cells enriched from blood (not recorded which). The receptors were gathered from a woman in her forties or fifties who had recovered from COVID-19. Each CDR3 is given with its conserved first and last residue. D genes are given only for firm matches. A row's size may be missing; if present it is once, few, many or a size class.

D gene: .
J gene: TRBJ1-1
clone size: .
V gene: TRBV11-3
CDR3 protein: CASSQAGAGSNTEAFF
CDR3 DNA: TGTGCCAGCAGCCAGGCGGGGGCTGGATCGAACACTGAAGCTTTCTTT

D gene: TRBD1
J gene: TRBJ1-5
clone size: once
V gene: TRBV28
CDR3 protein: CASSTWDRKDQPQHF
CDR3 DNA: TGTGCCAGCAGTACTTGGGACAGGAAAGATCAGCCCCAGCATTTT

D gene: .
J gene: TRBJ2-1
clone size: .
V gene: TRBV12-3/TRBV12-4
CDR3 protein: CASSGSSYNEQFF
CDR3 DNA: TGTGCCAGCAGCGGGAGCTCCTACAATGAGCAGTTCTTC

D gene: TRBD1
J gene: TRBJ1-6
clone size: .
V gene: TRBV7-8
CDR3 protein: CASSLGQGDSPLHF
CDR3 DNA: TGTGCCAGCAGCTTGGGACAGGGGGATTCACCCCTCCACTTT

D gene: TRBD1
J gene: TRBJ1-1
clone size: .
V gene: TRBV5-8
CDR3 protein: CASSNGQGVMAFF
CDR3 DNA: TGTGCCAGCAGCAACGGACAGGGGGTGATGGCTTTCTTT

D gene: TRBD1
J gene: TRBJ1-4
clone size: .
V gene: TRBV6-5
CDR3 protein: CASRSGQGTNEKLFF
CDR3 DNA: TGTGCCAGCAGGAGTGGACAGGGTACTAATGAAAAACTGTTTTTT

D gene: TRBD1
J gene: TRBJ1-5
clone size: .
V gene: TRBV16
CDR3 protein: CASSPGQGGNQPQHF
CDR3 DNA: TGTGCCAGCAGCCCCGGACAGGGCGGCAATCAGCCCCAGCATTTT

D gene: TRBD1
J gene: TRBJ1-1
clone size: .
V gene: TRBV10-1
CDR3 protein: CASSEQGNRNTEAFF
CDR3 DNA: TGCGCCAGCAGTGAACAGGGGAATAGGAACACTGAAGCTTTCTTT

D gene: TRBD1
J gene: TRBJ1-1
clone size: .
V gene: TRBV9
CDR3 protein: CASSVEGTANTEAFF
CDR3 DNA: TGTGCCAGCAGCGTAGAGGGGACAGCCAACACTGAAGCTTTCTTT

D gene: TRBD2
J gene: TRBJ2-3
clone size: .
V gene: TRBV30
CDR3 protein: CAWSPTSGQNSDTQYF
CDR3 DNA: TGTGCCTGGAGTCCGACTAGCGGACAAAATTCAGATACGCAGTATTTT

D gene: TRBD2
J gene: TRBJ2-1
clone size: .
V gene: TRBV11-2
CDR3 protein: CASSETSAGYNEQFF
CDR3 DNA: TGTGCCAGCAGCGAAACTAGCGCCGGGTACAATGAGCAGTTCTTC

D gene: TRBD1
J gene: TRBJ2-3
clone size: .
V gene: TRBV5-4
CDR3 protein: CASSSYRGRPLGNTQYF
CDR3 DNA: TGTGCCAGCAGCTCCTACAGGGGTCGACCCCTCGGAAATACGCAGTATTTT

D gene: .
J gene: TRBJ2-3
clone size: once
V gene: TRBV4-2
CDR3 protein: CASSQEEADTQYF
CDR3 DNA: TGTGCCAGCAGCCAAGAAGAGGCAGATACGCAGTATTTT

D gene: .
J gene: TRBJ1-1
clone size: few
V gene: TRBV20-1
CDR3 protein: CSATSAFF
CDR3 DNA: TGCAGTGCTACGTCAGCTTTCTTT

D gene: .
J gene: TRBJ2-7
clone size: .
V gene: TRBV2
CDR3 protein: CASSSESSSYEQYF
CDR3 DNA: TGTGCCAGCAGTAGCGAGTCAAGCTCCTACGAGCAGTACTTC

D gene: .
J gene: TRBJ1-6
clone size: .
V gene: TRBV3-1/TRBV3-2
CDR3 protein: CASSPFGGGNSPLHF
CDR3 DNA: TGTGCCAGCAGCCCTTTCGGGGGGGGCAATTCACCCCTCCACTTT

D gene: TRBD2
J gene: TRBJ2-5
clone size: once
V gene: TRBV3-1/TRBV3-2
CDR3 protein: CASSLLAGGGETQYF
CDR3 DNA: TGTGCCAGCAGCCTCCTGGCGGGAGGGGGAGAGACCCAGTACTTC

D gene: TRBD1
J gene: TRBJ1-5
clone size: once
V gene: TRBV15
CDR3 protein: CATGQGVNQPQHF
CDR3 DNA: TGTGCAACGGGACAGGGGGTAAATCAGCCCCAGCATTTT

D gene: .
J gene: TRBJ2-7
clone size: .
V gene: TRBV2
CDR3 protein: CASTGGSSEQYF
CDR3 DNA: TGTGCCAGCACCGGAGGCTCGAGTGAGCAGTACTTC

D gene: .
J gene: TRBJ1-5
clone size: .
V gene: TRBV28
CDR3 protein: CASKPGMEPQHF
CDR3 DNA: TGTGCCAGCAAACCAGGGATGGAGCCCCAGCATTTT

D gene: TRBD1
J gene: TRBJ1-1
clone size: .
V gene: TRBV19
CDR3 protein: CASSSGGKNTEAFF
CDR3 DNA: TGTGCCAGTTCATCAGGGGGGAAGAACACTGAAGCTTTCTTT

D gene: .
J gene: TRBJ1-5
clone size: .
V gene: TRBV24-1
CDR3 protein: CATSDMGAQPQHF
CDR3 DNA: TGTGCCACCAGTGATATGGGGGCTCAGCCCCAGCATTTT

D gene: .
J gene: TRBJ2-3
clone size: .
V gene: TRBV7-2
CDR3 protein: CASSLFHGMGADTQYF
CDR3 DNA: TGTGCCAGCAGCCTCTTCCACGGGATGGGCGCAGATACGCAGTATTTT

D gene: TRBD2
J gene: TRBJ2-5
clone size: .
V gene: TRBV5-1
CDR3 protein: CASSTRLAGFETQYF
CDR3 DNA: TGCGCCAGCAGCACCAGACTAGCGGGGTTTGAGACCCAGTACTTC

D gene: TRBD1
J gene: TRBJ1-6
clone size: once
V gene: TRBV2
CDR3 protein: CASSEQGATYNSPLHF
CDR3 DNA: TGTGCCAGCAGTGAACAGGGGGCTACCTATAATTCACCCCTCCACTTT

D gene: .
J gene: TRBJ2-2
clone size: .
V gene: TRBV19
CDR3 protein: CASSIEGVGTGELFF
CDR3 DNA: TGTGCCAGTAGTATTGAGGGAGTCGGCACCGGGGAGCTGTTTTTT

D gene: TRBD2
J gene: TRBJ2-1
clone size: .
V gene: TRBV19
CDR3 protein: CASSIELRTSGSNEQFF
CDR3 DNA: TGTGCCAGTAGTATAGAGCTACGGACTAGCGGGAGTAATGAGCAGTTCTTC

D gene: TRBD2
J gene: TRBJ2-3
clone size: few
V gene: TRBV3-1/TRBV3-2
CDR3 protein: CASSHGAGGSTDTQYF
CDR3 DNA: TGTGCCAGCAGCCATGGAGCGGGGGGTAGCACAGATACGCAGTATTTT

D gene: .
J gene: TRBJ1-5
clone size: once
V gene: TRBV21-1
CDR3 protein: CASSSPGQRYSNQPQHF
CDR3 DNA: TGTGCCAGCAGCTCACCGGGACAGAGATATAGCAATCAGCCCCAGCATTTT

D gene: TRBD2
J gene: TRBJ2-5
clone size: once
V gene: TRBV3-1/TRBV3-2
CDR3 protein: CASSSRLAGDGETQYF
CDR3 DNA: TGTGCCAGCAGCTCCCGACTAGCGGGAGACGGCGAGACCCAGTACTTC

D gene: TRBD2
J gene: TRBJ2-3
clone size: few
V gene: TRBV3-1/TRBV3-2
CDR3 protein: CASSRSLGRPPDTQYF
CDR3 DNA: TGTGCCAGCAGCCGCTCCCTCGGGAGGCCCCCAGATACGCAGTATTTT

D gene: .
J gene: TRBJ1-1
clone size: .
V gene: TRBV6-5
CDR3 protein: CASSPRRVMNTEAFF
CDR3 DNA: TGTGCCAGCAGTCCCCGTCGGGTTATGAACACTGAAGCTTTCTTT

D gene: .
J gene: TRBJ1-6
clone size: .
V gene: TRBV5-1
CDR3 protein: CASSFEGDGNSPLHF
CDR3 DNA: TGCGCCAGCAGCTTTGAGGGTGATGGCAATTCACCCCTCCACTTT

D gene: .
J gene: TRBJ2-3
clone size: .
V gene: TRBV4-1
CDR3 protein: CASSQGFANTDTQYF
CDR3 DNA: TGCGCCAGCAGCCAAGGCTTTGCGAACACAGATACGCAGTATTTT

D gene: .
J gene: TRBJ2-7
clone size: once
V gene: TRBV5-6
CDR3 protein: CASSLNQGTYEQYF
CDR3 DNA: TGTGCCAGCAGCTTGAATCAGGGAACCTACGAGCAGTACTTC